Sequencing of this TCR beta chain was carried out in a study of OX40 agonist ivuxolimab in advanced cancers. Study-level information: Patients receiving dose escalation had hepatocellular carcinoma, melanoma, renal cell or head and neck cancer. Three patients got partial responses; one had hepatocellular carcinoma and two had cutaneous melanoma. Notes on the study in general: Averaged across samples, CD8+ T cells carried more expanded clones than CD4+ did. Clonal expansion was seen in CD4+ and CD8+ blood T cells by week 6 at 0.1 to 3.0 mg/kg.

Details on this clone: Its target is not known.

The data were produced by immunoSEQ multiplex PCR, yet TCRdb's version contains in-frame clones alone and is incomplete. The sample contains about 68,000 clones, roughly 86% of which appear only once. This CDR3 spans 15 amino acids. The V and J ends lost 2 bases and 0 bases respectively, with 12 bases between them. Per germline, CDR1 SGHDT and CDR2 YYEEEE. The chain combines TRBV5-6 with TRBJ2-7; D gene ambiguous. This receptor was taken from an adult with an advanced solid tumor such as melanoma, head and neck, liver or kidney cancer. Sequenced here: CD4+ or CD8+ T cells sorted from blood, sampled in a trial of the OX40 agonist ivuxolimab. CDR3 in amino acids: CASSLFSLSSYEQYF. Written as DNA, the CDR3 is TGTGCCAGCAGCTTATTCAGCTTAAGCTCCTACGAGCAGTACTTC. The full variable domain, completed using reference TRBV5-6 and TRBJ2-7, is DAGVTQSPTHLIKTRGQQVTLRCSPKSGHDTVSWYQQALGQGPQFIFQYYEEEERQRGNFPDRFSGHQFPNYSSELNVNALLLGDSALYLCASSLFSLSSYEQYFGPGTRLTVT.